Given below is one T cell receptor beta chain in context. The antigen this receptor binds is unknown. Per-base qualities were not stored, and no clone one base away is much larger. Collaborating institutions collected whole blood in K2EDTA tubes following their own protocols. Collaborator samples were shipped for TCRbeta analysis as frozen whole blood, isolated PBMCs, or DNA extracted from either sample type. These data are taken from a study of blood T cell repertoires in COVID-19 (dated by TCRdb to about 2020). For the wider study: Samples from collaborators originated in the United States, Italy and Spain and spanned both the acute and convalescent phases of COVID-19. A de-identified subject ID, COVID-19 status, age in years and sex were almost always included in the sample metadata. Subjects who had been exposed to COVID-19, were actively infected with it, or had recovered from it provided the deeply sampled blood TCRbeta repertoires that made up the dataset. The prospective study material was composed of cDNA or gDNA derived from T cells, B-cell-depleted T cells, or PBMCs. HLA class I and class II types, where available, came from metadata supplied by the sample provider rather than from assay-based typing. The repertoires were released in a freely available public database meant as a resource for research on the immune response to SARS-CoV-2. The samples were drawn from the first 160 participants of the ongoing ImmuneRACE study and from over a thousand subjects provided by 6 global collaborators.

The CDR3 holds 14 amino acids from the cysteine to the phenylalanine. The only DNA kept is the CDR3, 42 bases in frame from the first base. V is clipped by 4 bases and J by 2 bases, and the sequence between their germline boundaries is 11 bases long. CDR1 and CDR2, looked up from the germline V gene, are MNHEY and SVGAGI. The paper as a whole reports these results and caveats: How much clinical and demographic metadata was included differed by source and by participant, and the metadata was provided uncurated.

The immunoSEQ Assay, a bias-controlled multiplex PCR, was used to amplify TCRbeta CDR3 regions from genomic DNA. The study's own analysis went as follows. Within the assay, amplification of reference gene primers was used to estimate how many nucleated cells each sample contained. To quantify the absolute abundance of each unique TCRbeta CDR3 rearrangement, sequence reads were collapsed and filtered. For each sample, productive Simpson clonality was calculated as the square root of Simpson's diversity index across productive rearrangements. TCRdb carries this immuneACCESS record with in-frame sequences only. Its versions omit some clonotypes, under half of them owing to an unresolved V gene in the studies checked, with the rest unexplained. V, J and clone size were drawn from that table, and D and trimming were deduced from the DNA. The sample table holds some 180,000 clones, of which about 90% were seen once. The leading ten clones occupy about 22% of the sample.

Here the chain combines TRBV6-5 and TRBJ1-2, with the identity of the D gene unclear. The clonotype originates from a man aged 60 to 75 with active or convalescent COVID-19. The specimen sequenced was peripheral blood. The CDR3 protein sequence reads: CASSFTTGNYGYTF. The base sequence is TGTGCCAGCAGTTTTACGACGGGGAACTATGGCTACACCTTC.